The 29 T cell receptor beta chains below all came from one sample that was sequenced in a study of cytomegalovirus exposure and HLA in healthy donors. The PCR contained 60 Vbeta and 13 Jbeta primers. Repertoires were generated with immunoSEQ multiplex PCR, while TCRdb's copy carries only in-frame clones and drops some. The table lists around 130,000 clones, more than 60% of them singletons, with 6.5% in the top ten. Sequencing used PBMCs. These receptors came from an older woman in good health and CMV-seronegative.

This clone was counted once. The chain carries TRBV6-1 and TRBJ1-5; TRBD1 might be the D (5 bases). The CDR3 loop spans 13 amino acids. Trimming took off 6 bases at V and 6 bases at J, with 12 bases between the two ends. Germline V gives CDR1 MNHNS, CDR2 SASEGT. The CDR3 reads CASSDGGGQPQHF. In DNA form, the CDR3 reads TGTGCCAGCAGCGACGGGGGGGGTCAGCCCCAGCATTTT.

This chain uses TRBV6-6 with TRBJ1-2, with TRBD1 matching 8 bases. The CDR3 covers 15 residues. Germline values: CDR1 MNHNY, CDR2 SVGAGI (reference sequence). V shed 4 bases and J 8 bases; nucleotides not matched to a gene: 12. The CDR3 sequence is CASSSRTGFREGYTF. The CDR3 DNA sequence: TGTGCCAGCAGTTCTAGGACAGGGTTTAGAGAGGGCTACACCTTC.

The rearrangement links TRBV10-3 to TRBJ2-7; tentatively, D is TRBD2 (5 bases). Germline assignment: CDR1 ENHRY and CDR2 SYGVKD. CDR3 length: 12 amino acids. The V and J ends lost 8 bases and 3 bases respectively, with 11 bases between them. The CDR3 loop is CAIGRADYEQYF. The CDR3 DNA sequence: TGTGCCATCGGGCGGGCCGACTACGAGCAGTACTTC.

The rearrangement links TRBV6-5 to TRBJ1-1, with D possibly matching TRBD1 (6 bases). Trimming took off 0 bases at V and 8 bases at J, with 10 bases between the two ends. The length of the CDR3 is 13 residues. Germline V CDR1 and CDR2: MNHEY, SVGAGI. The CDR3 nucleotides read TGTGCCAGCAGTTACTCGAAGGGACAAGAAGCTTTCTTT. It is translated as CASSYSKGQEAFF.

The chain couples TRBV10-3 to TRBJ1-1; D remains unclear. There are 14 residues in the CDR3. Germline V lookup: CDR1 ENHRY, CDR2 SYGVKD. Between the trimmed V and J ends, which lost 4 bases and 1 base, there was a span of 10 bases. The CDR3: CAISGSGSNTEAFF. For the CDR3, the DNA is TGTGCCATCAGTGGGTCTGGCTCGAACACTGAAGCTTTCTTT.

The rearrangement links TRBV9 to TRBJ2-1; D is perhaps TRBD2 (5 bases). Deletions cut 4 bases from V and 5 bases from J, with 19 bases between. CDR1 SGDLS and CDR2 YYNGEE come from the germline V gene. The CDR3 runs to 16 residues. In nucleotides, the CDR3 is TGTGCCAGCAGCTTCCAAGACTATAGCTTCCACAATGAGCAGTTCTTC. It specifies CASSFQDYSFHNEQFF.

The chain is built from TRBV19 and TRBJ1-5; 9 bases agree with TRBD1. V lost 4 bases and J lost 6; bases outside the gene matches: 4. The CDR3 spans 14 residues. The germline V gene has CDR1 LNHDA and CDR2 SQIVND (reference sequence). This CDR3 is CASSRQGEVQPQHF. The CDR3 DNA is TGTGCCAGTAGTAGACAGGGGGAGGTTCAGCCCCAGCATTTT.

For the CDR3, the DNA is TGTGCCAGCAGTCGACTAGCGGGGGGGCAAGAGACCCAGTACTTC. Translating gives CASSRLAGGQETQYF. The J gene is TRBJ2-5, the V gene TRBV5-6; 14 nucleotides agree with TRBD2. This CDR3 is 15 amino acids long. The V segment lost 5 bases and the J segment 2 bases; nucleotides outside the gene matches: 2. CDR1 SGHDT and CDR2 YYEEEE come from the germline V gene.

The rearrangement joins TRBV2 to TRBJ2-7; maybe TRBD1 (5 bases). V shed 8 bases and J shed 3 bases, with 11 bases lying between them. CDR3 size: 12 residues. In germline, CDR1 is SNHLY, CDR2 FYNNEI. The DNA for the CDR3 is TGTGCCAGCGGCAGGGCGAGCTACGAGCAGTACTTC. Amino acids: CASGRASYEQYF.

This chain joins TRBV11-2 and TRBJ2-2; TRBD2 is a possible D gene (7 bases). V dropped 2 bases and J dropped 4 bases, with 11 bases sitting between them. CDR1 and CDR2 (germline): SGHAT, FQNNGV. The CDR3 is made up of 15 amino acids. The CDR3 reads CASSLQGRVTGELFF. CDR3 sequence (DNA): TGTGCCAGCAGCTTACAGGGGAGGGTCACCGGGGAGCTGTTTTTT.

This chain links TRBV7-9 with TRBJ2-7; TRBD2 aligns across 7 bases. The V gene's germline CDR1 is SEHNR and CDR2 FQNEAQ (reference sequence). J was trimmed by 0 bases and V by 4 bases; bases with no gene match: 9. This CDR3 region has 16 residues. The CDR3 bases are TGTGCCAGCAGCTCCGGGGGGACGGGAAGCTCCTACGAGCAGTACTTC. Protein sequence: CASSSGGTGSSYEQYF.

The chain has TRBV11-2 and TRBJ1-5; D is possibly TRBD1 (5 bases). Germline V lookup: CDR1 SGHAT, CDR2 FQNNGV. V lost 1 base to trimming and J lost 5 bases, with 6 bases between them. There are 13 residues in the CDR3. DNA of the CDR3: TGTGCCAGCAGCTTAGTAGGGGATCAGCCCCAGCATTTT. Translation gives CASSLVGDQPQHF.

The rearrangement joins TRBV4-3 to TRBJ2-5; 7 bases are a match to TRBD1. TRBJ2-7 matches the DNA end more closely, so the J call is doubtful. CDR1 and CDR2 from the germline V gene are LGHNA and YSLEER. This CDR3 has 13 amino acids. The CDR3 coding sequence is TGCGCCAGCAGCCGCACAGGGGTCGACGAGCAGTACTTC. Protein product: CASSRTGVDEQYF.

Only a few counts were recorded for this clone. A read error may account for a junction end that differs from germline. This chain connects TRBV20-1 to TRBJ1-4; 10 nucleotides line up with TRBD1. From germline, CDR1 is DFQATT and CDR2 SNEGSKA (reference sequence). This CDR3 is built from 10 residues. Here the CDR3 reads CSAGTGAMVF. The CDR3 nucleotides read TGCAGTGCAGGGACAGGGGCAATGGTTTTT.

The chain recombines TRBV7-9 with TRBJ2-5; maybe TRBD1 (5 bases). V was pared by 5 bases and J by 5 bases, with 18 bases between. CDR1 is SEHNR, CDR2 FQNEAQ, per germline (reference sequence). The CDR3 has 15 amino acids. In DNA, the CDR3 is TGTGCCAGCAGCCTCGAGGTGGGGCATCCGGAGACCCAGTACTTC. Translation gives CASSLEVGHPETQYF.

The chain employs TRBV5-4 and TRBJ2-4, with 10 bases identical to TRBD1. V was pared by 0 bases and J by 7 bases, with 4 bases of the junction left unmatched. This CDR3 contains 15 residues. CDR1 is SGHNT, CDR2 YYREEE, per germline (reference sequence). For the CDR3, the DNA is TGTGCCAGCAGCTTGGATGGACAGGGGGTCAACATTCAGTACTTC. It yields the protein CASSLDGQGVNIQYF.

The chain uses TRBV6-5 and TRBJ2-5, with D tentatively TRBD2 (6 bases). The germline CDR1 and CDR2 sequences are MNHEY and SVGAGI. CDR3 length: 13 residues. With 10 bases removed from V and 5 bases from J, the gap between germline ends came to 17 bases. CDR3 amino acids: CANTRPGGETQYF. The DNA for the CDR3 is TGTGCCAACACAAGACCTGGGGGGGAGACCCAGTACTTC.

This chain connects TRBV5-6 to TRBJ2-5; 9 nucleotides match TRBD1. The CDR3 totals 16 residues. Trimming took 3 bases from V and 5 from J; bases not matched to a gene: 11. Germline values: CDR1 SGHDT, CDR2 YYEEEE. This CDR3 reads CASSYRGPSIGETQYF. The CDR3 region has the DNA TGTGCCAGCAGCTACAGGGGGCCTAGTATTGGGGAGACCCAGTACTTC. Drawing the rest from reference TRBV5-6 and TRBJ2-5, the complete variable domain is DAGVTQSPTHLIKTRGQQVTLRCSPKSGHDTVSWYQQALGQGPQFIFQYYEEEERQRGNFPDRFSGHQFPNYSSELNVNALLLGDSALYLCASSYRGPSIGETQYFGPGTRLLVL.

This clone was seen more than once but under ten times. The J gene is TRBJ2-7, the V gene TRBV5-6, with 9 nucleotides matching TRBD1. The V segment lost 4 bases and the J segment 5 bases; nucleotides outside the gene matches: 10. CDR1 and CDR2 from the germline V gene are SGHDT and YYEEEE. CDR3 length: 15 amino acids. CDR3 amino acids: CASSREGQGGNEQYF. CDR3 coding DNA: TGTGCCAGCAGCCGCGAGGGACAGGGAGGTAACGAGCAGTACTTC.

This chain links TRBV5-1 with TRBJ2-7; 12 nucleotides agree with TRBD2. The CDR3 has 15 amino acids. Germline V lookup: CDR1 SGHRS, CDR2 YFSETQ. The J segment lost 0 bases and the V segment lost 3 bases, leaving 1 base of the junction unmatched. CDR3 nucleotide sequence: TGCGCCAGCAGCTCGACTAGCGGGAGCTCCTACGAGCAGTACTTC. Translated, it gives CASSSTSGSSYEQYF.

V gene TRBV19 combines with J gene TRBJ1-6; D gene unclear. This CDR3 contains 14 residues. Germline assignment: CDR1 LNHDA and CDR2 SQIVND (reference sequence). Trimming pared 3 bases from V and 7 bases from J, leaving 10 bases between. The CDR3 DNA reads TGTGCCAGTAGTATGTTACGGGAGAATTCACCCCTCCACTTT. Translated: CASSMLRENSPLHF.

The CDR3 sequence: CASSEEGQGFGGYTF. The CDR3 nucleotides read TGCGCCAGCAGCGAGGAAGGACAGGGCTTTGGGGGCTACACCTTC. The chain has TRBV5-1 and TRBJ1-2; 8 bases line up with TRBD1. The CDR3 runs to 15 residues. The V gene end was trimmed by 4 bases and the J gene end by 8 bases; junction bases not matched to a gene: 13. CDR1 is SGHRS and CDR2 is YFSETQ in the germline V gene.

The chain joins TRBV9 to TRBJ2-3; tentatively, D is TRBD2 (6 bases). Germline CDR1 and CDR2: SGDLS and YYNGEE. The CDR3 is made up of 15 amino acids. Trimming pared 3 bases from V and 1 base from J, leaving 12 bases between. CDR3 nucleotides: TGTGCCAGCAGCGAGTTCACGGGGGGCACAGATACGCAGTATTTT. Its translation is CASSEFTGGTDTQYF. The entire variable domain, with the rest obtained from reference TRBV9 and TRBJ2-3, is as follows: DSGVTQTPKHLITATGQRVTLRCSPRSGDLSVYWYQQSLDQGLQFLIQYYNGEERAKGNILERFSAQQFPDLHSELNLSSLELGDSALYFCASSEFTGGTDTQYFGPGTRLTVL.

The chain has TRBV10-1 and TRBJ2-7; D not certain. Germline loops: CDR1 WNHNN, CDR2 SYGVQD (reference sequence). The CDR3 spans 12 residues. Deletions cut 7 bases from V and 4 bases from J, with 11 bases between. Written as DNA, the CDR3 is TGCGCCAGCACGCATCAGGCTTACGAGCAGTACTTC. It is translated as CASTHQAYEQYF.

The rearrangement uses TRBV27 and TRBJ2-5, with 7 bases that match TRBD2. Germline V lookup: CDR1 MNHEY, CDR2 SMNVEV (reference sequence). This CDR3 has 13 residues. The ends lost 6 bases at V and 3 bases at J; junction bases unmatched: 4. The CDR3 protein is CASRVRGEETQYF. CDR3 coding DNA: TGTGCCAGCAGGGTCCGGGGGGAAGAGACCCAGTACTTC.

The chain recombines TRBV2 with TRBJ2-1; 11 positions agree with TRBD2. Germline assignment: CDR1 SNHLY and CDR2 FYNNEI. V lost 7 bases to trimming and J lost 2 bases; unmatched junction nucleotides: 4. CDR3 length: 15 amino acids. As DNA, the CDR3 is TGTGCCAGCACGGGTAGCGGGGGGGCCTACAATGAGCAGTTCTTC. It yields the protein CASTGSGGAYNEQFF.

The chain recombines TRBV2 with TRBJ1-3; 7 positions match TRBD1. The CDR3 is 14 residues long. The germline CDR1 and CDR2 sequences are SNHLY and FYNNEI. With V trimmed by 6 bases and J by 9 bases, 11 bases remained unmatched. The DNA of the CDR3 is TGTGCCAGCAGCCGAGGACAGGTCCCGACCACCATATATTTT. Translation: CASSRGQVPTTIYF.

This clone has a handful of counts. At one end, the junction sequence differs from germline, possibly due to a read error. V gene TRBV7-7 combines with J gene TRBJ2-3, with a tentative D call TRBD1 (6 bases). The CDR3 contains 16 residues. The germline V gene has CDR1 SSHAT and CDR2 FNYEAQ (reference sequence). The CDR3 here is CASSPGTKVSTDTQYF. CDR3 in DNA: TGTGCTAGCAGCCCCGGGACAAAGGTTAGCACAGATACGCAGTATTTT.

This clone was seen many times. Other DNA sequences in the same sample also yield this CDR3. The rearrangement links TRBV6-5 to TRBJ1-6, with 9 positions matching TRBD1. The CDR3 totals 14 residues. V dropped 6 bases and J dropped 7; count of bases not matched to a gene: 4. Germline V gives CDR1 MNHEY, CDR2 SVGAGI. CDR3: CASSSGQGNSPLHF. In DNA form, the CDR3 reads TGTGCCAGCAGCTCGGGACAGGGAAATTCACCCCTCCACTTT.